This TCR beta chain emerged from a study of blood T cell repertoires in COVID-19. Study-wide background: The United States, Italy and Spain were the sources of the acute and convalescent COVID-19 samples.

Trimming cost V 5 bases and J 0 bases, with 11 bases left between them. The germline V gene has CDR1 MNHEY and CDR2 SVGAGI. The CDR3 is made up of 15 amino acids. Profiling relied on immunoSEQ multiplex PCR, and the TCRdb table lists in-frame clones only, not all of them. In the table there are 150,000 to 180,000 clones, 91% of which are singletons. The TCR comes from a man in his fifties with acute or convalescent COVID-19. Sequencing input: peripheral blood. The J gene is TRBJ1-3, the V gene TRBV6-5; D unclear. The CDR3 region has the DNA TGTGCCAGCAGTAAGAAGAGTCTCTCTGGAAACACCATATATTTT. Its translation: CASSKKSLSGNTIYF.